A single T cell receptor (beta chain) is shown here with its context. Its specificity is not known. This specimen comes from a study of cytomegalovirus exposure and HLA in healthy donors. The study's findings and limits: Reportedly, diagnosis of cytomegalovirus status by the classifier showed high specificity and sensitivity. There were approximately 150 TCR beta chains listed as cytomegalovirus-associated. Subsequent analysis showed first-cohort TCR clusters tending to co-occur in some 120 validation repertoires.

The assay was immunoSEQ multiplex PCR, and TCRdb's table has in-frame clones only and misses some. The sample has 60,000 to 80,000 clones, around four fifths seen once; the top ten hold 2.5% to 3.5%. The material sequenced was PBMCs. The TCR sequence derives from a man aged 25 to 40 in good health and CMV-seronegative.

CDR3 residues: CASSIVAGSSLNEKLFF. The CDR3 nucleotides are TGTGCCAGTAGTATAGTAGCTGGCTCGTCTCTCAATGAAAAACTGTTTTTT. This chain links TRBV19 with TRBJ1-4; no definite D call. Germline lookup yields CDR1 LNHDA and CDR2 SQIVND (reference sequence). This CDR3 is 17 amino acids long. V was pared by 1 base and J by 5 bases, with 17 bases between.